Listed below are T cell receptor beta chains from one sample, sequenced in a study of OX40 agonist ivuxolimab in advanced cancers. Data came from immunoSEQ multiplex PCR; TCRdb stores just in-frame clones and leaves some out. Here the sample spans under 45,000 clones, less than 80% being singletons. Sequenced material: CD4+ or CD8+ T cells sorted from blood, taken in a trial of the OX40 agonist ivuxolimab. Receptors were obtained from an adult with an advanced solid tumor such as melanoma, head and neck, liver or kidney cancer. Each CDR3 is given with its conserved first and last residue. The order of the fields is J gene, D gene, V gene, CDR3 protein, CDR3 DNA. A D gene is named only where the DNA matches it firmly.

j_gene: TRBJ1-3; d_gene: .; v_gene: TRBV7-6; CDR3aa: CASSLTAGVAGNTIYF; CDR3nt: TGTGCCAGCAGCTTAACCGCGGGAGTCGCAGGAAACACCATATATTTT
j_gene: TRBJ2-5; d_gene: .; v_gene: TRBV16; CDR3aa: CASSLNNGETQYF; CDR3nt: TGTGCCAGCAGCCTAAACAATGGAGAGACCCAGTACTTC
j_gene: TRBJ2-7; d_gene: TRBD2; v_gene: TRBV7-9; CDR3aa: CASSSGLAGVDEQYF; CDR3nt: TGTGCCAGCAGCTCAGGACTAGCGGGGGTCGACGAGCAGTACTTC
j_gene: TRBJ1-2; d_gene: TRBD1; v_gene: TRBV5-1; CDR3aa: CASSPGQGPGYTF; CDR3nt: TGCGCCAGCAGCCCCGGACAGGGACCTGGCTACACCTTC
j_gene: TRBJ2-1; d_gene: .; v_gene: TRBV9; CDR3aa: CASSVAFSSYNEQFF; CDR3nt: TGTGCCAGCAGCGTAGCCTTTTCCTCCTACAATGAGCAGTTCTTC
j_gene: TRBJ2-7; d_gene: TRBD2; v_gene: TRBV5-6; CDR3aa: CASSLSAGAYEQYF; CDR3nt: TGTGCCAGCAGCTTGTCAGCGGGGGCCTACGAGCAGTACTTC
j_gene: TRBJ1-1; d_gene: .; v_gene: TRBV6-1; CDR3aa: CASSSRVFAEAFF; CDR3nt: TGTGCCAGCAGTAGCAGGGTTTTCGCTGAAGCTTTCTTT
j_gene: TRBJ2-7; d_gene: .; v_gene: TRBV28; CDR3aa: CASSSRWGQGRNEQYF; CDR3nt: TGTGCCAGCAGTTCCAGGTGGGGGCAGGGTCGGAACGAGCAGTACTTC
j_gene: TRBJ2-5; d_gene: TRBD2; v_gene: TRBV28; CDR3aa: CASSFSSGGETQYF; CDR3nt: TGTGCCAGCAGTTTTTCTAGCGGGGGAGAGACCCAGTACTTC
j_gene: TRBJ2-3; d_gene: .; v_gene: TRBV18; CDR3aa: CASSPPGPSQYF; CDR3nt: TGTGCCAGCTCACCTCCGGGACCATCTCAGTATTTT
j_gene: TRBJ1-3; d_gene: TRBD1; v_gene: TRBV19; CDR3aa: CASSSRGTGNTIYF; CDR3nt: TGTGCCAGTAGTAGCAGGGGGACTGGAAACACCATATATTTT
j_gene: TRBJ2-6; d_gene: .; v_gene: TRBV19; CDR3aa: CASSLLTGGISGANVLTF; CDR3nt: TGTGCCAGTTCCCTCCTAACGGGGGGCATCTCTGGGGCCAACGTCCTGACTTTC
j_gene: TRBJ2-3; d_gene: .; v_gene: TRBV6-5; CDR3aa: CASSYMGATDTQYF; CDR3nt: TGTGCCAGCAGTTACATGGGGGCCACAGATACGCAGTATTTT
j_gene: TRBJ2-1; d_gene: .; v_gene: TRBV10-3; CDR3aa: CASIYSDVYNEQFF; CDR3nt: TGTGCCTCCATTTACTCCGACGTCTACAATGAGCAGTTCTTC
j_gene: TRBJ1-2; d_gene: TRBD1; v_gene: TRBV28; CDR3aa: CASSYRDREVDGYTF; CDR3nt: TGTGCCAGCAGTTACCGGGACAGGGAGGTGGATGGCTACACCTTC
j_gene: TRBJ1-2; d_gene: .; v_gene: TRBV30; CDR3aa: CAWSYSGAGRNSYGYTF; CDR3nt: TGTGCCTGGAGCTATTCCGGTGCAGGTCGGAACTCCTATGGCTACACCTTC